The clone carrying this T cell receptor beta chain has more than one count but fewer than ten. Its antigen is undetermined. The record originates from a study of OX40 agonist ivuxolimab in advanced cancers. Turning to the study itself: The eligibility criteria allowed prior anti-PD-1, anti-PD-L1 or anti-CTLA-4 therapy, and about 40% had some. The study's findings and limits: Relative to CD4+, CD8+ T cells held more expanded clones on average.

Data came from immunoSEQ multiplex PCR; TCRdb stores just in-frame clones and leaves some out. The table lists 40,000 to 45,000 clones, over 80% of them singletons. The germline V gene encodes CDR1 SNHLY and CDR2 FYNNEI. The CDR3 length is 9 residues. The study sampled blood at baseline, cycle 4 day 1, and cycle 7 day 1. The sample in question was CD4+ or CD8+ T cells sorted from blood, obtained in a trial of the OX40 agonist ivuxolimab. This sequence was found in an adult with an advanced solid tumor such as melanoma, head and neck, liver or kidney cancer. The chain carries TRBV2 and TRBJ1-1; D is ambiguous. The CDR3 sequence is CIHGVEAFF. In DNA, the CDR3 is TGTATCCACGGGGTTGAAGCTTTCTTT.